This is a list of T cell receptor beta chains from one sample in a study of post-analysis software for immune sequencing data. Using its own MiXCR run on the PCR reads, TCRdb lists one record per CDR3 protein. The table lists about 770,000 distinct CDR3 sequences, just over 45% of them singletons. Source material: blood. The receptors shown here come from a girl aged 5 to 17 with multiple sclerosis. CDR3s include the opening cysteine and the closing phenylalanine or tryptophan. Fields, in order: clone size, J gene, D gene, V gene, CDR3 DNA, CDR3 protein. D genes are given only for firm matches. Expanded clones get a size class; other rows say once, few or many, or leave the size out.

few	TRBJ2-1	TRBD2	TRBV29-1	TGCAGCGTGGCGGGACTAGCGGGAGGGGACTCCTACAATGAGCAGTTCTTC	CSVAGLAGGDSYNEQFF
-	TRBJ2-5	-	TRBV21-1	TGTGCCAGCAGTCTCCGACCCGGCTACCAAGAGACCCAGTACTTC	CASSLRPGYQETQYF
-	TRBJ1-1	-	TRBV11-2	TGTGCCAGCAGCTTCGGGTTAGGGCCGATGGAAGCTTTCTTT	CASSFGLGPMEAFF
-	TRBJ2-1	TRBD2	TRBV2	TGTGCCAGCAGTGTCGCGGGAGTTTACAATGAGCAGTTCTTC	CASSVAGVYNEQFF
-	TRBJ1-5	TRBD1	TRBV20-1	TGCAGTGCAATATCCCGGACAGGGGGACAGCCCCAGCATTTT	CSAISRTGGQPQHF
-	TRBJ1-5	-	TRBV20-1	TGCAGTGCTGCAGGAAGGGGGGGAGGACAGCCCCAGCATTTT	CSAAGRGGGQPQHF
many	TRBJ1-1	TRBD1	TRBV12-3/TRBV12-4	TGTGCCAGCAGTCCCGGGACAGGGAACACTGAAGCTTTCTTT	CASSPGTGNTEAFF
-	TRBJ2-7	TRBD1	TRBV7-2	TGTGCCAGCGGCGGCCAGGACAGGGGGCTCTACGAGCAGTACTTC	CASGGQDRGLYEQYF
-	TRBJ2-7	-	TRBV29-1	TGCAGCGTCCGGGACTCAGAATACGAGCAGTACTTC	CSVRDSEYEQYF
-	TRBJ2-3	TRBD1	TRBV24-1	TGTGCCACCAGTGACGCCAGGACAGGGGGAGACACAGATACGCAGTATTTT	CATSDARTGGDTDTQYF
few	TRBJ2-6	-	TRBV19	TGTGCCAGTAGTTTCCCCACGGGACCTGGTTCCTCTGGGGCCAACGTCCTGACTTTC	CASSFPTGPGSSGANVLTF
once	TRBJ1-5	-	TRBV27	TGTGCCAGCAGTCGTTCAGGGCCCTATCAGCCCCAGCATTTT	CASSRSGPYQPQHF
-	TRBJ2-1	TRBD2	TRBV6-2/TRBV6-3	TGTGCCAGCAGTCGGGGACTAGCGGGAGGGCCGGTCAATGAGCAGTTCTTC	CASSRGLAGGPVNEQFF